These 12 T cell receptor beta chains were all obtained from the same sample, sequenced in a study of STAT5B mutations in CD4+ large granular lymphocyte leukemia. Clones were sequenced by immunoSEQ multiplex PCR, and TCRdb holds only the in-frame ones, with some missing. The profile shows 25,000 to 30,000 clones, 70% to 75% of them singletons. The source material was CD4+ T cells from blood buffy coats. The receptor source for this set is a human donor in good health.

This chain connects TRBV20-1 to TRBJ2-5; D is perhaps TRBD2 (6 bases). Trimming took 6 bases from V and 11 from J, leaving 13 bases between them. Germline CDR1 reads DFQATT; CDR2 reads SNEGSKA (reference sequence). This CDR3 region has 10 residues. In nucleotides, the CDR3 is TGCAGTGCCGAGAAACGGGAGCAGTACTTC. This codes for CSAEKREQYF.

The V gene is TRBV6-5, the J gene TRBJ2-7, with TRBD1 identical over 10 bases. The CDR3 length is 15 residues. The V and J ends lost 6 bases and 6 bases, in that order; junction bases with no gene match: 11. Germline V gives CDR1 MNHEY, CDR2 SVGAGI. The CDR3 region is CASSPAGTGAFEQYF. DNA for the CDR3: TGTGCCAGCAGCCCTGCCGGGACAGGGGCTTTCGAGCAGTACTTC.

The chain has TRBV2 and TRBJ1-3; 7 positions match TRBD1. J gave up 3 bases and V 4 bases, and 9 bases lay outside the gene matches. This CDR3 is built from 16 residues. Germline CDR1 SNHLY, CDR2 FYNNEI. The CDR3 sequence is CASSVPRGKVGNTIYF. Written as DNA, the CDR3 is TGTGCCAGCAGTGTCCCCAGGGGGAAAGTTGGAAACACCATATATTTT.

The rearrangement uses TRBV14 and TRBJ1-4; D is possibly TRBD1 (5 bases). Germline V gene lookup returns CDR1 SGHDN and CDR2 FVKESK. V shed 4 bases and J shed 8 bases, with 8 bases lying between them. The CDR3 is 12 residues long. CDR3 sequence: CASSPKGEKLFF. The CDR3 DNA reads TGTGCCAGCAGCCCGAAGGGGGAAAAACTGTTTTTT.

The rearrangement joins TRBV5-1 to TRBJ2-5, with TRBD2 matching 10 bases. Germline V gene data show CDR1 as SGHRS and CDR2 as YFSETQ. This CDR3 has 16 amino acids. Unmatched junction bases numbered 4, after V lost 2 bases and J lost 0 bases. The CDR3 reads CASSFYTSGDQETQYF. As DNA, the CDR3 is TGCGCCAGCAGCTTTTATACTAGCGGGGACCAAGAGACCCAGTACTTC.

V is TRBV7-8 and J is TRBJ1-4; D might be TRBD1 (5 bases). This CDR3 has 19 amino acids. In germline, CDR1 is SGHVS, CDR2 FQNEAQ. Trimming stripped 5 bases from V and 3 bases from J, with 25 bases between. CDR3 residues: CASSPPRGAGKIANEKLFF. Here the CDR3 DNA reads TGTGCCAGCAGCCCCCCTCGGGGCGCGGGGAAAATTGCTAATGAAAAACTGTTTTTT.

The rearrangement joins TRBV7-2 to TRBJ1-1; TRBD1 might be the D (5 bases). V was shortened by 5 bases and J by 7 bases, with 11 bases between the two germline ends. The CDR3 runs to 12 residues. The germline V gene encodes CDR1 SGHTA and CDR2 FQGNSA. Written as DNA, the CDR3 is TGTGCCAGCAGCCCTCGACAGTTTGAAGCTTTCTTT. This encodes CASSPRQFEAFF.

V gene TRBV6-1 combines with J gene TRBJ2-2; D is undetermined. The germline V gene has CDR1 MNHNS and CDR2 SASEGT. The CDR3 consists of 13 residues. Trimming removed 1 base from V and 3 bases from J, with 3 bases in between. CDR3 nucleotides: TGTGCCAGCAGTGAAGGGGACACCGGGGAGCTGTTTTTT. Translated: CASSEGDTGELFF.

The V and J genes are TRBV7-2 and TRBJ2-1; a weak D match, TRBD1 (5 bases). The CDR3 consists of 14 residues. From germline, CDR1 is SGHTA and CDR2 FQGNSA. The V end was cut by 3 bases, the J end by 2 bases, with 8 bases between. CDR3 bases: TGTGCCAGCAGCTTCGCGACAGCCTACAATGAGCAGTTCTTC. Protein sequence: CASSFATAYNEQFF.

This clone was observed a handful of times. The genes are TRBV6-5 and TRBJ2-5, with TRBD1 as a possible D gene (6 bases). V was clipped by 6 bases and J by 4 bases, with 12 bases between them. The V gene's germline CDR1 is MNHEY and CDR2 SVGAGI. The CDR3 loop spans 13 amino acids. For the CDR3, the DNA is TGTGCCAGCAGCCGAGGGGGAACAGAGACCCAGTACTTC. It is translated as CASSRGGTETQYF.

This chain connects TRBV19 to TRBJ2-7; TRBD1 agrees at 10 bases. V gave up 5 bases and J gave up 4 bases; unmatched junction bases: 8. Germline-derived CDR1 and CDR2 are LNHDA and SQIVND (reference sequence). This CDR3 has 15 amino acids. The CDR3 spells CASSAPGQGRYEQYF. In nucleotides, the CDR3 is TGTGCCAGTAGTGCACCGGGACAGGGGAGATACGAGCAGTACTTC.

This chain joins TRBV30 and TRBJ2-2; weak D call: TRBD2 (5 bases). V lost 1 base, J lost 3 bases, and 15 bases lay in between. Germline values: CDR1 GTSNPN, CDR2 SVGIG (reference sequence). CDR3 length: 16 residues. As DNA, the CDR3 is TGTGCCTGGAGTGGGTCTAGGACTGATCACACCGGGGAGCTGTTTTTT. As protein: CAWSGSRTDHTGELFF.